This T cell receptor (beta chain) appears in the sequencing data of a study of cytomegalovirus exposure and HLA in healthy donors. The PCR contained 60 Vbeta and 13 Jbeta primers. Only in-frame clones appear in the TCRdb table, and some are missing; sequencing was by immunoSEQ multiplex PCR. The profile shows 95,000 to 110,000 clones, approximately 74% of them singletons. The CDR3 length is 12 residues. Trimming left V 5 bases short and J 4 bases short, with 8 bases between. The germline V gene has CDR1 LNHNV and CDR2 YYDKDF (reference sequence). In regard to this clone: Its specificity is unknown.

The study, taken as a whole, reports: On later analysis, the bulk of CMV-associated TCR beta chains appeared to be HLA-restricted. When analyzed later, a missense DCLRE1C variant was found to be linked to TCR beta V- and J-gene trimming.

The sample comprised PBMCs. V and J are TRBV15 and TRBJ2-5, with D tentatively TRBD1 (6 bases). This receptor was identified in a middle-aged woman in good health and CMV-seropositive. CDR3: CATSFRGETQYF. The DNA of the CDR3 is TGTGCCACCAGCTTCAGGGGAGAGACCCAGTACTTC.